The rows below give T cell receptor beta chains drawn from one sample of a study of STAT5B mutations in CD4+ large granular lymphocyte leukemia. Sequenced by immunoSEQ multiplex PCR; TCRdb stores in-frame clones only, minus some. In the table there are tens of thousands of clones, roughly 83% of which are singletons. Sequencing was done on a sample of CD4+ T cells from blood buffy coats. These receptors were obtained from a human donor in good health. CDR3s include the opening cysteine and the closing phenylalanine or tryptophan. The order of the fields is clone size, J gene, D gene, V gene, CDR3 DNA, CDR3 protein. A D gene is named only where the DNA matches it firmly. Expanded clones get a size class; other rows say once, few or many, or leave the size out.

clone_size: -; j_call: TRBJ2-2; d_call: TRBD2; v_call: TRBV11-3; cdr3_nt: TGTGCCAGCAGCTTAATTCTAGCGGGAAACACCGGGGAGCTGTTTTTT; cdr3_aa: CASSLILAGNTGELFF
clone_size: -; j_call: TRBJ2-3; d_call: TRBD2; v_call: TRBV19; cdr3_nt: TGTGCCAGTAGTATCGCCCTAGCGGGATCGGGGTCAGATACGCAGTATTTT; cdr3_aa: CASSIALAGSGSDTQYF
clone_size: -; j_call: TRBJ1-5; d_call: TRBD1; v_call: TRBV19; cdr3_nt: TGTGCCAGTAGTAAGCAGGACAGGGGGCCCAATCAGCCCCAGCATTTT; cdr3_aa: CASSKQDRGPNQPQHF
clone_size: -; j_call: TRBJ2-7; d_call: -; v_call: TRBV6-6; cdr3_nt: TGTGCCAGCGGAGAATCGGGCCGACTCCCTGGAGAGCAGTACTTC; cdr3_aa: CASGESGRLPGEQYF
clone_size: -; j_call: TRBJ2-4; d_call: -; v_call: TRBV2; cdr3_nt: TGTGCCAGCAGTGAACGAGGGGAATTAGCCCGGCACTTC; cdr3_aa: CASSERGELARHF
clone_size: -; j_call: TRBJ1-6; d_call: TRBD1; v_call: TRBV5-1; cdr3_nt: TGCGCCAGCAGCTTGGTGCGTGGGACAGGGGGTTCACCCCTCCACTTT; cdr3_aa: CASSLVRGTGGSPLHF
clone_size: -; j_call: TRBJ2-3; d_call: -; v_call: TRBV11-3; cdr3_nt: TGTGCCAGCAGCTTAGGCTTAAACAAGGACACAGATACGCAGTATTTT; cdr3_aa: CASSLGLNKDTDTQYF
clone_size: -; j_call: TRBJ2-1; d_call: TRBD2; v_call: TRBV5-4; cdr3_nt: TGTGCCAGCAGCCAGGGGACTAGCGGGAGGAATGAGCAGTTCTTC; cdr3_aa: CASSQGTSGRNEQFF
clone_size: -; j_call: TRBJ2-7; d_call: TRBD1; v_call: TRBV11-3; cdr3_nt: TGTGCCAGCAGCCATCGACAGGGTGGGACGGGGGAGCAGTACTTC; cdr3_aa: CASSHRQGGTGEQYF
clone_size: -; j_call: TRBJ2-2; d_call: -; v_call: TRBV5-4; cdr3_nt: TGTGCCAGCAGCTTGAACAGTCGCGGAACCGGGGAGCTGTTTTTT; cdr3_aa: CASSLNSRGTGELFF
clone_size: once; j_call: TRBJ1-6; d_call: -; v_call: TRBV11-2; cdr3_nt: TGTGCCAGCAGCTTACAGTCTTCGAATTCACCCCTCCACTTT; cdr3_aa: CASSLQSSNSPLHF
clone_size: -; j_call: TRBJ2-2; d_call: TRBD1; v_call: TRBV11-3; cdr3_nt: TGTGCCAGCAGCAAAGGACAGGGATTCACCGGGGAGCTGTTTTTT; cdr3_aa: CASSKGQGFTGELFF
clone_size: -; j_call: TRBJ1-3; d_call: -; v_call: TRBV6-6; cdr3_nt: TGTGCCAGCAGTTACTCCAGGAGCTCTGGAAACACCATATATTTT; cdr3_aa: CASSYSRSSGNTIYF
clone_size: -; j_call: TRBJ2-7; d_call: TRBD2; v_call: TRBV5-1; cdr3_nt: TGCGCCAGCAGCTTGGGACTAGCGGGACTCTACGAGCAGTACTTC; cdr3_aa: CASSLGLAGLYEQYF
clone_size: few; j_call: TRBJ2-7; d_call: -; v_call: TRBV10-3; cdr3_nt: TGTGCCATCAGGGACAGAAGGGACCACGAGCAGTACTTC; cdr3_aa: CAIRDRRDHEQYF
clone_size: -; j_call: TRBJ1-1; d_call: -; v_call: TRBV10-3; cdr3_nt: TGTGCCATCAGTGAGTCACGGGGGGCTGTAACTGAAGCTTTCTTT; cdr3_aa: CAISESRGAVTEAFF
clone_size: -; j_call: TRBJ2-3; d_call: -; v_call: TRBV5-4; cdr3_nt: TGTGCCAGCAGCCCCCGGGGTAGCGGACGCACAGATACGCAGTATTTT; cdr3_aa: CASSPRGSGRTDTQYF
clone_size: -; j_call: TRBJ1-2; d_call: -; v_call: TRBV7-9; cdr3_nt: TGTGCCAGCAGCTTAAGCCCGGGGGCTCAGGGCTACACCTTC; cdr3_aa: CASSLSPGAQGYTF